Each of the 28 T cell receptor beta chains below was sequenced from the same sample in a study of shared clonotypes between healthy human individuals. The protocol was immunoSEQ multiplex PCR, while the TCRdb copy is restricted to in-frame clones and leaves out a portion. Of over 850,000 clones listed, around 78% are singletons. Material for sequencing was memory CD4+ T cells from PBMCs. Subset: CD45RA-negative fraction. Receptors originate from a man aged 18 to 29 in good health. Some clones in this sample may be carry-over from other donors' samples.

The V call is TRBV19, the J call TRBJ1-1, with D possibly TRBD1 on 6 matching bases. V lost 5 bases and J 5 bases, leaving 18 bases between the germline ends. Germline CDR1 reads LNHDA; CDR2 reads SQIVND (reference sequence). This CDR3 spans 15 amino acids. CDR3: CASSQTGLWGTEAFF. In nucleotides, the CDR3 is TGTGCCAGTAGTCAAACAGGGTTGTGGGGAACTGAAGCTTTCTTT.

Only a few counts were recorded for this clone. At one of its ends the junction is not consistent with the germline gene, which may arise from a read error. The chain uses TRBV18 and TRBJ1-1; D possibly corresponds to TRBD1 (6 bases). The CDR3 runs 13 residues. Looked up from germline, CDR1 is KGHSH and CDR2 is LQKENI. CDR3 region: CASSPGTNSEAFF. The CDR3 DNA is TGTGCCAGCTCACCAGGGACAAACAGTGAAGCTTTCTTT.

The J gene is TRBJ1-1, the V gene TRBV28, with D perhaps matching TRBD1 (6 bases). Trimming cost V 7 bases and J 6 bases, with 12 bases left between them. The length of the CDR3 is 12 residues. Germline CDR1 is MDHEN and CDR2 is SYDVKM. Here the CDR3 reads CASTRGHAEAFF. CDR3 DNA: TGTGCCAGCACTAGGGGACATGCTGAAGCTTTCTTT.

This chain links TRBV15 with TRBJ1-1, with D maybe TRBD1 (5 bases). This CDR3 spans 14 amino acids. V gave up 0 bases and J gave up 4 bases, with 9 bases separating them. Per germline, CDR1 LNHNV and CDR2 YYDKDF (reference sequence). The CDR3, as DNA: TGTGCCACCAGCAGAGAATGGGGGGTCACTGAAGCTTTCTTT. It is translated as CATSREWGVTEAFF.

The chain is built from TRBV18 and TRBJ1-5; maybe TRBD1 (5 bases). The CDR3 is made up of 15 amino acids. The V gene lost 3 bases and the J gene lost 0 bases, with 9 bases spanning the gap. Germline CDR1 and CDR2: KGHSH and LQKENI. CDR3 region: CASSPGGGSNQPQHF. The CDR3 coding sequence is TGTGCCAGCTCACCCGGGGGTGGTAGCAATCAGCCCCAGCATTTT.

The rearrangement uses TRBV14 and TRBJ2-3; a weak D match, TRBD1 (6 bases). The CDR3 is 14 residues long. CDR1 and CDR2 (germline): SGHDN, FVKESK. The V end was cut by 4 bases, the J end by 8 bases, with 16 bases between. The CDR3 loop reads CASSPQGQLGTQYF. Written as DNA, the CDR3 is TGTGCCAGCAGCCCACAGGGACAACTCGGTACGCAGTATTTT.

The chain links TRBV7-8 to TRBJ2-7, with TRBD1 matching over 9 bases. This CDR3 is built from 15 residues. Unmatched junction bases numbered 11, after V lost 6 bases and J lost 5 bases. Germline values: CDR1 SGHVS, CDR2 FQNEAQ. Here the CDR3 reads CASRIGETGGHEQYF. DNA of the CDR3: TGTGCCAGCAGGATAGGGGAGACAGGGGGTCACGAGCAGTACTTC.

This clone has just one count. V usage is TRBV29-1 and J usage is TRBJ2-2; D is unclear. The CDR3 is made up of 11 amino acids. The V end lost 5 bases, the J end lost 6 bases, and 7 bases lay between the germline ends. Germline V CDR1 and CDR2: SQVTM, ANQGSEA. CDR3 sequence reads: CSVHQAGELFF. DNA for the CDR3: TGCAGCGTTCACCAGGCCGGGGAGCTGTTTTTT.

Concerning this clone: No DNA is shown, since the ends of the CDR3 on it are uncertain; the CDR3 is the one TCRdb lists. The rearrangement joins TRBV27 to TRBJ2-5. Termini included, the CDR3 measures 12 amino acids. Germline V gene sequence: CDR1 MNHEY, CDR2 SMNVEV (reference sequence). CDR3 residues: CASSFGVGTLHF.

With respect to this clone: A much larger clone is a single base away; this may be a read error. This chain uses TRBV27 with TRBJ1-2, with D possibly being TRBD1 (6 bases). The CDR3 length is 15 residues. CDR1 and CDR2 from the germline V gene are MNHEY and SMNVEV (reference sequence). V was pared by 5 bases and J by 7 bases, with 20 bases between. CDR3 amino acids: CASSKSRGGTVGYTF. The CDR3 DNA reads as TGTGCCAGCAGTAAATCCCGAGGGGGGACGGTTGGCTACACCTTC.

This clone appeared a few times. Compared with germline, one end of the junction differs, possibly owing to a read error. The rearrangement joins TRBV7-2 to TRBJ2-7, with 8 bases that match TRBD2. From germline, CDR1 is SGHTA and CDR2 FQGNSA. The CDR3 spans 15 residues. The CDR3 here is CASSLAGGKGYEQYF. CDR3 nucleotide sequence: TGTGCCAGCAGCCTAGCGGGTGGAAAGGGCTACGAGCAGTACTTC.

The CDR3 DNA follows: TGTGCCTGGAGTGTATCCGGGGGGTCCTACGAGCAGTACTTC. Translating it yields CAWSVSGGSYEQYF. This chain uses TRBV30 with TRBJ2-7; TRBD2 matches 7 bases. V lost 0 bases to trimming and J lost 1 base; unmatched junction nucleotides: 3. This CDR3 comprises 14 residues. Germline assignment: CDR1 GTSNPN and CDR2 SVGIG (reference sequence). The variable domain in full, with the rest retrieved from reference TRBV30 and TRBJ2-7, is SQTIHQWPATLVQPVGSPLSLECTVEGTSNPNLYWYRQAAGRGLQLLFYSVGIGQISSEVPQNLSASRPQDRQFILSSKKLLLSDSGFYLCAWSVSGGSYEQYFGPGTRLTVT.

This clone has only a few counts. This chain connects TRBV4-1 to TRBJ1-5; TRBD1 matches 11 bases. Germline V gene lookup returns CDR1 MGHRA and CDR2 YSYEKL. V trimming: 4 bases; J trimming: 4 bases; junction bases outside the gene matches: 9. The CDR3 has 17 residues. The CDR3 nucleotides read TGCGCCAGCAGCCTCCGGACAGGGGGCGCCCCTAATCAGCCCCAGCATTTT. Translated, it gives CASSLRTGGAPNQPQHF.

V gene TRBV27 combines with J gene TRBJ2-3; TRBD2 agrees at 9 bases. V lost 5 bases to trimming and J lost 6 bases; unmatched junction nucleotides: 12. The CDR3 contains 16 residues. The germline gives CDR1 MNHEY, CDR2 SMNVEV (reference sequence). This CDR3 is CASSDLRAGGGDTQYF. For the CDR3, the DNA is TGTGCCAGCAGTGACCTAAGAGCGGGAGGTGGGGATACGCAGTATTTT.

This clone was found a few times. The same CDR3 arises from other DNA sequences in this sample as well. V and J are TRBV5-6 and TRBJ2-1; D gene unclear. Germline CDR1 is SGHDT and CDR2 is YYEEEE. The CDR3 sequence is 12 residues long. Trimming left V 1 base short and J 7 bases short, with 6 bases between. Here the CDR3 reads CASSLYKNEQFF. CDR3 nucleotides: TGTGCCAGCAGCTTGTATAAGAATGAGCAGTTCTTC.

Here the CDR3 reads CASRRTALNQPQHF. CDR3 bases: TGTGCCAGCAGACGGACAGCACTCAATCAGCCCCAGCATTTT. This sequence joins TRBV6-5 and TRBJ1-5, with a tentative D call TRBD1 (6 bases). The CDR3 has 14 residues. The ends were cut back, 6 bases at V and 3 bases at J, with 12 bases in the middle. Germline V gene sequence: CDR1 MNHEY, CDR2 SVGAGI.

The chain carries TRBV27 and TRBJ2-2; TRBD2 matches at 16 bases. The CDR3 contains 19 residues. Germline V gene sequence: CDR1 MNHEY, CDR2 SMNVEV (reference sequence). With V trimmed by 2 bases and J by 2 bases, 5 bases remained unmatched. CDR3 protein: CASSLGTSGRALNTGELFF. CDR3 nucleotides: TGTGCCAGCAGTTTAGGGACTAGCGGGAGGGCCCTCAACACCGGGGAGCTGTTTTTT.

V gene TRBV5-5 combines with J gene TRBJ1-3; TRBD1 matches at 8 bases. The germline V gene has CDR1 SGHKS and CDR2 YYEKEE (reference sequence). The CDR3 sequence is 18 residues long. V dropped 4 bases and J dropped 0; count of bases not matched to a gene: 12. DNA of the CDR3: TGTGCCAGCAGCCCACGACAGGGGACGGTTTACTCTGGAAACACCATATATTTT. Translation: CASSPRQGTVYSGNTIYF.

V is TRBV18 and J is TRBJ1-1; tentative D call: TRBD1 (5 bases). CDR3 length: 14 residues. The ends were cut back, 2 bases at V and 5 bases at J, with 12 bases in the middle. The germline gives CDR1 KGHSH, CDR2 LQKENI. The CDR3 region has the DNA TGTGCCAGCTCACCAGGGATGGGGCGGACTGAAGCTTTCTTT. Encoded protein: CASSPGMGRTEAFF.

The rearrangement joins TRBV19 to TRBJ1-1; 10 bases are a match to TRBD1. Germline trimming cut 7 bases from V and 6 bases from J; bases unmatched to any gene: 5. The CDR3 consists of 13 residues. Germline V lookup: CDR1 LNHDA, CDR2 SQIVND (reference sequence). CDR3 sequence: CASMGQGSAEAFF. CDR3 nucleotides: TGTGCCAGTATGGGACAGGGGAGTGCTGAAGCTTTCTTT.

V gene TRBV5-5 combines with J gene TRBJ1-2; possibly TRBD1 for D (6 bases). Trimming shortened V by 0 bases and J by 6 bases, and 15 bases separated the two germline ends. The CDR3 is 15 residues long. Germline V gene data show CDR1 as SGHKS and CDR2 as YYEKEE (reference sequence). CDR3 nucleotide sequence: TGTGCCAGCAGCTTGGTCACGGGGGCGTTGAATGGCTACACCTTC. It translates to CASSLVTGALNGYTF.

The chain has TRBV11-1 and TRBJ2-3, with 8 bases aligning to TRBD2. This CDR3 has 16 amino acids. Germline V gene lookup returns CDR1 SGHAT and CDR2 FQDESV (reference sequence). J gave up 3 bases and V 5 bases, and 10 bases lay outside the gene matches. CDR3 sequence reads: CASSATGTSNTDTQYF. The CDR3 DNA reads as TGTGCCAGCAGCGCGACCGGGACTAGTAATACAGATACGCAGTATTTT.

V and J are TRBV6-6 and TRBJ1-1; 7 nucleotides match TRBD1. Germline V gene sequence: CDR1 MNHNY, CDR2 SVGAGI (reference sequence). V lost 6 bases and J lost 6; bases outside the gene matches: 7. The CDR3 is 13 amino acids. DNA for the CDR3: TGTGCCAGCAGATCCCCCGACAGGGCTGAAGCTTTCTTT. Translated: CASRSPDRAEAFF.

The chain employs TRBV5-1 and TRBJ2-1; 12 nucleotides line up with TRBD2. The length of the CDR3 is 15 residues. V lost 0 bases, J lost 14 bases, and 9 bases stayed unmatched. CDR1 and CDR2 (germline): SGHRS, YFSETQ. The CDR3 reads CASSLGLAGAGLEFF. CDR3 coding DNA: TGCGCCAGCAGCTTGGGACTAGCGGGAGCTGGTTTGGAGTTCTTC.

The chain recombines TRBV28 with TRBJ2-7; D is ambiguous. Germline CDR1 reads MDHEN; CDR2 reads SYDVKM. With 1 base removed from V and 2 bases from J, the gap between germline ends came to 12 bases. The CDR3 consists of 15 residues. CDR3 residues: CASSLSGPIAYEQYF. CDR3 sequence (DNA): TGTGCCAGCAGTTTATCGGGCCCGATTGCCTACGAGCAGTACTTC.

The V gene is TRBV9, the J gene TRBJ2-2; D unresolved. The V gene's germline CDR1 is SGDLS and CDR2 YYNGEE. CDR3 length equals 14 residues. V dropped 0 bases and J dropped 6 bases, with 9 bases sitting between them. This CDR3 is CASSVVDAAGELFF. The DNA for the CDR3 is TGTGCCAGCAGCGTAGTTGACGCTGCCGGGGAGCTGTTTTTT. The full variable domain, its missing parts supplied by reference TRBV9 and TRBJ2-2, is DSGVTQTPKHLITATGQRVTLRCSPRSGDLSVYWYQQSLDQGLQFLIQYYNGEERAKGNILERFSAQQFPDLHSELNLSSLELGDSALYFCASSVVDAAGELFFGEGSRLTVL.

V gene TRBV4-3 combines with J gene TRBJ1-2; 11 nucleotides match TRBD1. CDR3 length: 16 amino acids. V shed 1 base, J shed 6 bases, and the junction held 7 bases outside the gene matches. The germline V gene encodes CDR1 LGHNA and CDR2 YSLEER. CDR3 sequence: CASSQGIRGQGDGYTF. Here the CDR3 DNA reads TGCGCCAGCAGCCAAGGGATCCGGGGACAGGGGGATGGCTACACCTTC.

V and J are TRBV29-1 and TRBJ2-4, with TRBD2 matching 9 bases. CDR3 length: 14 residues. J gave up 3 bases and V 6 bases, and 6 bases lay outside the gene matches. Looked up from germline, CDR1 is SQVTM and CDR2 is ANQGSEA. The CDR3 nucleotides are TGCAGCGTGACAGCGGGGGGAGGCAAAAACATTCAGTACTTC. Translated, it gives CSVTAGGGKNIQYF.